This T cell receptor beta chain is from a study of cytomegalovirus exposure and HLA in healthy donors. Points from the study as a whole: More clonal expansion characterized HLA-associated TCR beta chains than equally common others in a later analysis. Researchers reportedly found TCR beta sequences accurately predicted most subjects' HLA-A and HLA-B alleles. The investigators catalogued 150 or so TCR beta chains as cytomegalovirus-associated.

13 Jbeta primers and 60 Vbeta primers were used for the PCR. This table comes from immunoSEQ multiplex PCR, and its TCRdb copy is limited to in-frame clones, with some not included. The sample records roughly 70,000 clones, roughly four fifths being singletons. Germline V CDR1 and CDR2: MDHEN, SYDVKM. V was pared by 8 bases and J by 7 bases, with 7 bases of the junction left unmatched. CDR3 length equals 12 residues. As to this clone: What it binds is unknown.

This clonotype was sampled from a man between 45 and 60 years old in good health and CMV-seronegative. Sample: PBMCs. The chain employs TRBV28 and TRBJ1-1, with 7 bases aligning to TRBD1. CDR3 coding DNA: TGTGCCAGCGGAGACAGGGTATTTGAAGCTTTCTTT. Amino acid sequence: CASGDRVFEAFF. The whole variable domain, filled in from reference TRBV28 and TRBJ1-1, reads DVKVTQSSRYLVKRTGEKVFLECVQDMDHENMFWYRQDPGLGLRLIYFSYDVKMKEKGDIPEGYSVSREKKERFSLILESASTNQTSMYLCASGDRVFEAFFGQGTRLTVV.